Each of the 20 T cell receptor beta chains below was sequenced from the same sample in a study of cytomegalovirus exposure and HLA in healthy donors. A multiplex PCR was run with 60 Vbeta primers and 13 Jbeta primers. Some clones are missing from TCRdb's copy, which holds only in-frame ones; the method was immunoSEQ multiplex PCR. The repertoire holds under 200,000 clones, with around 76% as singletons. Sequenced: PBMCs. Source of these receptors: a man aged 35 to 55 in good health and CMV-seronegative.

V usage is TRBV29-1 and J usage is TRBJ1-4; D not resolved. CDR1 and CDR2 (germline): SQVTM, ANQGSEA. V was pared by 4 bases and J by 6 bases, with 12 bases between. There are 13 residues in the CDR3. CDR3 protein: CSVAVRVDEKLFF. CDR3 sequence (DNA): TGCAGCGTTGCGGTCCGGGTCGATGAAAAACTGTTTTTT.

The V call is TRBV29-1, the J call TRBJ2-1, with 9 nucleotides matching TRBD2. After removal of 4 bases from V and 2 bases from J, the junction contained 9 bases not matched to a gene. The CDR3 spans 16 residues. Germline V lookup: CDR1 SQVTM, CDR2 ANQGSEA. The CDR3 reads CSVVPIAGAAYNEQFF. As DNA, the CDR3 is TGCAGCGTTGTCCCAATAGCGGGAGCGGCCTACAATGAGCAGTTCTTC.

This chain links TRBV19 with TRBJ1-2, with D hard to call. The germline V and J ends were trimmed by 4 bases and 1 base, with 10 bases remaining between them. The V gene's germline CDR1 is LNHDA and CDR2 SQIVND (reference sequence). The CDR3 runs to 14 residues. The CDR3 region is CASSSTEGNYGYTF. CDR3 DNA: TGTGCCAGTAGTAGTACGGAGGGTAACTATGGCTACACCTTC. The whole variable domain, filled in from reference TRBV19 and TRBJ1-2, reads DGGITQSPKYLFRKEGQNVTLSCEQNLNHDAMYWYRQDPGQGLRLIYYSQIVNDFQKGDIAEGYSVSREKKESFPLTVTSAQKNPTAFYLCASSSTEGNYGYTFGSGTRLTVV.

The J gene is TRBJ2-7, the V gene TRBV7-9; TRBD1 is a possible D gene (7 bases). CDR1 SEHNR and CDR2 FQNEAQ come from the germline V gene (reference sequence). This CDR3 has 15 residues. With 5 bases removed from V and 0 bases from J, the gap between germline ends came to 14 bases. CDR3 DNA: TGTGCCAGCAGCGTGCGGGACAGCAACTCCTACGAGCAGTACTTC. It yields the protein CASSVRDSNSYEQYF.

The chain has TRBV5-1 and TRBJ1-4; D not certain. The CDR3 extends over 15 amino acids. Germline-derived CDR1 and CDR2 are SGHRS and YFSETQ. V lost 0 bases to trimming and J lost 5 bases, with 11 bases between them. CDR3 DNA sequence: TGCGCCAGCAGCTTGGCGGCAGCACAGAATGAAAAACTGTTTTTT. Encoded protein: CASSLAAAQNEKLFF.

V and J are TRBV7-8 and TRBJ2-2; tentative D call: TRBD1 (5 bases). Trimming shortened V by 3 bases and J by 6 bases, and 5 bases separated the two germline ends. The CDR3 contains 12 residues. Germline CDR1 SGHVS, CDR2 FQNEAQ. The CDR3, as DNA: TGTGCCAGCAGCTTCAGGGCCGGGGAGCTGTTTTTT. Its translation: CASSFRAGELFF.

The chain links TRBV7-2 to TRBJ2-7, with D tentatively TRBD2 (5 bases). The V end was cut by 7 bases, the J end by 0 bases, with 25 bases between. The CDR3 is made up of 18 amino acids. Germline CDR1 SGHTA, CDR2 FQGNSA. DNA of the CDR3: TGTGCCAGCATCAAGCTTAGACCCCAGCGGTCCAGCTCCTACGAGCAGTACTTC. It encodes CASIKLRPQRSSSYEQYF.

V usage is TRBV5-1 and J usage is TRBJ2-3; 10 positions match TRBD2. With V trimmed by 4 bases and J by 5 bases, 4 bases remained unmatched. The CDR3 consists of 14 residues. Germline V gene lookup returns CDR1 SGHRS and CDR2 YFSETQ. This CDR3 reads CASSDPSGRDTQYF. For the CDR3, the DNA is TGCGCCAGCAGCGATCCTAGCGGGAGAGATACGCAGTATTTT.

In this sample, this clone turned up a few times. Other DNA sequences of this sample code for an identical CDR3. J is TRBJ2-5 and V is TRBV28; TRBD2 matches at 8 bases. The V gene end was trimmed by 1 base and the J gene end by 3 bases; junction bases not matched to a gene: 4. CDR1 is MDHEN, CDR2 SYDVKM, per germline. This CDR3 is built from 15 residues. CDR3 nucleotides: TGTGCCAGCAGTTTATCAAGAGCGGGAGAAGAGACCCAGTACTTC. It encodes CASSLSRAGEETQYF.

The J gene is TRBJ1-5, the V gene TRBV7-2, with 7 bases aligning to TRBD1. The CDR3 extends over 16 amino acids. V lost 3 bases to trimming and J lost 3 bases; unmatched junction nucleotides: 8. The germline V gene has CDR1 SGHTA and CDR2 FQGNSA. The CDR3 spells CASSFRRQGPNQPQHF. The CDR3 region has the DNA TGTGCCAGCAGCTTTAGAAGACAGGGCCCCAATCAGCCCCAGCATTTT.

The chain recombines TRBV6-1 with TRBJ1-1; D unresolved. Germline-derived CDR1 and CDR2 are MNHNS and SASEGT. The CDR3 is 13 residues long. Trimming removed 8 bases at V and 0 bases at J, with 10 bases between. CDR3 loop: CASGKTLNTEAFF. Written as DNA, the CDR3 is TGTGCCAGCGGTAAGACTCTGAACACTGAAGCTTTCTTT.

The genes are TRBV5-1 and TRBJ2-7; D is perhaps TRBD1 (5 bases). Deletions cut 0 bases from V and 5 bases from J, with 15 bases between. This CDR3 is built from 15 residues. Germline CDR1 is SGHRS and CDR2 is YFSETQ. CDR3 sequence: CASSLAGQGFHEQYF. CDR3 sequence (DNA): TGCGCCAGCAGCTTGGCCGGTCAGGGCTTCCACGAGCAGTACTTC.

The rearrangement links TRBV5-1 to TRBJ2-3; D is possibly TRBD2 (5 bases). The CDR3 runs to 16 residues. The germline V gene has CDR1 SGHRS and CDR2 YFSETQ. The V end was cut by 4 bases, the J end by 0 bases, with 15 bases between. CDR3 residues: CASSRSGLPSTDTQYF. The CDR3, as DNA: TGCGCCAGCAGCCGGTCAGGACTTCCCAGCACAGATACGCAGTATTTT.

The chain combines TRBV6-5 with TRBJ2-1; TRBD2 matches 10 bases. Germline V gives CDR1 MNHEY, CDR2 SVGAGI. The CDR3 covers 15 residues. J lost 2 bases, V lost 5 bases, and 3 bases had no gene match. The CDR3 DNA reads as TGTGCCAGCAGTAAACTAGCGGGAACCTACAATGAGCAGTTCTTC. This codes for CASSKLAGTYNEQFF.

The chain has TRBV5-5 and TRBJ1-1; 7 nucleotides agree with TRBD1. The CDR3 is made up of 14 amino acids. V shed 1 base, J shed 2 bases, and the junction held 2 bases outside the gene matches. In germline, CDR1 is SGHKS, CDR2 YYEKEE (reference sequence). The CDR3 loop reads CASSLPGGNTEAFF. CDR3 nucleotide sequence: TGTGCCAGCAGCTTGCCAGGGGGTAACACTGAAGCTTTCTTT.

The chain couples TRBV5-1 to TRBJ2-5; TRBD2 might be the D (7 bases). V was clipped by 3 bases and J by 1 base, with 22 bases between them. This CDR3 region has 18 residues. CDR1 is SGHRS and CDR2 is YFSETQ in the germline V gene. Written as DNA, the CDR3 is TGCGCCAGCAGCTGGGGCGGGGGCGAACTTTACGCCCAAGAGACCCAGTACTTC. Translation: CASSWGGGELYAQETQYF.

V gene TRBV2 combines with J gene TRBJ1-1, with D maybe TRBD1 (5 bases). This CDR3 is 15 amino acids long. Germline V gene sequence: CDR1 SNHLY, CDR2 FYNNEI. The V gene lost 2 bases and the J gene lost 2 bases, with 12 bases spanning the gap. CDR3 region: CASSERRGVNTEAFF. In nucleotides, the CDR3 is TGTGCCAGCAGTGAAAGGCGGGGGGTTAACACTGAAGCTTTCTTT.

The chain links TRBV18 to TRBJ1-1; D perhaps matches TRBD1 (5 bases). CDR3 length equals 13 residues. Germline V gives CDR1 KGHSH, CDR2 LQKENI. V shed 6 bases and J shed 4 bases, with 12 bases lying between them. CDR3 sequence: CASSPADSTEAFF. The DNA for the CDR3 is TGTGCCAGCTCTCCCGCCGACAGCACTGAAGCTTTCTTT.

The CDR3 region has the DNA TGTGCCAGTAGTATACAGGGGAACGGGGAGCTGTTTTTT. The encoded protein is CASSIQGNGELFF. The rearrangement links TRBV19 to TRBJ2-2; weak D call: TRBD1 (6 bases). The CDR3 runs 13 residues. Trimming took 2 bases from V and 7 from J, leaving 8 bases between them. Germline-derived CDR1 and CDR2 are LNHDA and SQIVND (reference sequence). Full variable domain (outside the CDR3, taken from reference TRBV19 and TRBJ2-2): DGGITQSPKYLFRKEGQNVTLSCEQNLNHDAMYWYRQDPGQGLRLIYYSQIVNDFQKGDIAEGYSVSREKKESFPLTVTSAQKNPTAFYLCASSIQGNGELFFGEGSRLTVL.

The chain has TRBV7-3 and TRBJ2-7; D is undetermined. CDR1 is SGHTA and CDR2 is FQGTGA in the germline V gene. The CDR3 has 16 amino acids. Trimming removed 0 bases at V and 3 bases at J, with 15 bases between. The CDR3 region has the DNA TGTGCCAGCAGCTTAACCTCCTGGTTTCTAGTCTACGAGCAGTACTTC. Encoded protein: CASSLTSWFLVYEQYF.